This T cell receptor (beta chain) emerged from a study of breast tumors, draining lymph nodes, adjacent tissues. TCRdb called the multiplex PCR reads again in MiXCR, with one record for every CDR3 protein. The sample shows about 270,000 distinct CDR3 sequences, under 35% of them seen only once. Samples came from axillary lymph nodes draining the breast cancer. Study-wide findings and caveats: That most tumor T cells come from lymph nodes remained unproven. Tumors had less TCR diversity than lymph nodes, more than nontumor tissue. Most tumor T cells seemingly derive from lymph node, then expand in tumor. Luminal-like breast cancer showed significantly greater tumor-nontumor repertoire similarity than basal-like breast cancer did.

This clonotype appeared many times. The antigen is not known. The source material was axillary lymph node tissue. The clonotype comes from a female donor with breast cancer. Some clones in this sample may be carry-over from other donors' samples.

Here the CDR3 reads CASSESRGGQPQHF. CDR3 nucleotide sequence: TGTGCCAGCAGTGAGTCAAGGGGGGGTCAGCCCCAGCATTTT. V and J are TRBV2 and TRBJ1-5; perhaps TRBD1 as D (6 bases). Between the trimmed V and J ends, which lost 3 bases and 6 bases, there was a span of 12 bases. Germline V lookup: CDR1 SNHLY, CDR2 FYNNEI. CDR3 length equals 14 residues.